The sequence of this T cell receptor (beta chain) was determined in a study of blood T cells in healthy people across ages. Study-level background: For every two T cells, template switching captured about one barcoded beta molecule.

This clonotype has only a few counts. Antigen unknown. General study points: Long-lived donors carried more naive CD4+ cells and greater diversity than aged donors. CMV status of donors was unknown, possibly confounding expanded clonotype changes.

Combining a sample-barcoded 5' primer with a J-beta primer mix, a second PCR ran for 7 to 11 cycles. TCRdb ran MiXCR on the 5' RACE reads and lists one entry per CDR3 protein. Here the sample spans about 1.4 million distinct CDR3 sequences, 59% being singletons. Germline V gene lookup returns CDR1 DFQATT and CDR2 SNEGSKA (reference sequence). This CDR3 region has 13 residues. This receptor was obtained from a man between 18 and 29 years old in good health. Material: blood. The V gene is TRBV20-1, the J gene TRBJ2-4; 9 bases align to TRBD1. The J call may be wrong; the DNA end is better matched by TRBJ2-7. Here the CDR3 reads CSARDREYYEQYF. The CDR3 DNA sequence: TGCAGTGCTCGGGACAGGGAGTATTACGAGCAGTACTTC.